This T cell receptor (beta chain) was observed in a study of blood T cell repertoires in COVID-19. Background on the study: Material from acute and convalescent COVID-19 was sourced from the United States, Italy and Spain.

TCRdb's table, derived via immunoSEQ multiplex PCR, lists solely in-frame clones and lacks some. The table includes 170,000 or so clones, around 82% detected once. V gave up 6 bases and J gave up 1 base; unmatched junction bases: 8. CDR1 and CDR2 from the germline V gene are SGHRS and YFSETQ. CDR3 size: 16 residues. Only one count was recorded for this clone. This TCR was sampled from a man aged 18 to 29 with active or convalescent COVID-19. Sequenced input: peripheral blood. J is TRBJ2-2 and V is TRBV5-1, with 8 bases matching TRBD1. This CDR3 reads CASTSRTGKNTGELFF. Here the CDR3 DNA reads TGCGCCAGCACATCGAGGACAGGGAAGAACACCGGGGAGCTGTTTTTT.